This is a list of T cell receptor beta chains from one sample in a study of shared clonotypes between healthy human individuals. Profiled with immunoSEQ multiplex PCR; TCRdb holds only in-frame clones, not every one. The table includes 2,500,000 or so clones, more than 80% detected once. Material: naive CD4+ T cells sorted from blood. Source of these receptors: a man younger than 35 in good health. The CDR3 runs from the conserved cysteine through the conserved F or W. The order of the fields is J gene, D gene, clone size, V gene, CDR3 DNA, CDR3 protein. D genes are given only for firm matches. Some rows mark clone size as missing; the rest say once, few, many or name a class of expanded clone.

j_call: TRBJ2-5
d_call: TRBD2
clone_size: -
v_call: TRBV7-2
cdr3_nt: TGTGCCAGCAGCTTGGCGGGACTAGCGGAGCAAGAGACCCAGTACTTC
cdr3_aa: CASSLAGLAEQETQYF

j_call: TRBJ1-3
d_call: -
clone_size: -
v_call: TRBV27
cdr3_nt: TGTGCCAGCAGTTCCCTCCTACCGGGGACAGGAAACACCATATATTTT
cdr3_aa: CASSSLLPGTGNTIYF

j_call: TRBJ1-1
d_call: TRBD1
clone_size: -
v_call: TRBV18
cdr3_nt: TGTGCCAGCTCACCGGGACAGGGGGCCCAAAACCCGAACACTGAAGCTTTCTTT
cdr3_aa: CASSPGQGAQNPNTEAFF

j_call: TRBJ2-1
d_call: TRBD2
clone_size: -
v_call: TRBV2
cdr3_nt: TGTGCCAGCAGCGAGCGGGATCTGGCCAATGAGCAGTTCTTC
cdr3_aa: CASSERDLANEQFF

j_call: TRBJ1-3
d_call: -
clone_size: -
v_call: TRBV7-8
cdr3_nt: TGTGCCAGCAGGGGGGTCAGGGAGGGAAACACCATATATTTT
cdr3_aa: CASRGVREGNTIYF

j_call: TRBJ2-7
d_call: -
clone_size: -
v_call: TRBV4-1
cdr3_nt: TGCGCCAGCAGCCAAGCGGGGGGCCTCTACGAGCAGTACTTC
cdr3_aa: CASSQAGGLYEQYF

j_call: TRBJ2-7
d_call: TRBD2
clone_size: -
v_call: TRBV27
cdr3_nt: TGTGCCAGCAGTCCCCGGGGACTAGCGGGAGGGCTCCCCTCTTACGAGCAGTACTTC
cdr3_aa: CASSPRGLAGGLPSYEQYF

j_call: TRBJ2-3
d_call: TRBD2
clone_size: -
v_call: TRBV11-2
cdr3_nt: TGTGCCAGCACGGCGGCGGGGGGGCCCTCCACAGATACGCAGTATTTT
cdr3_aa: CASTAAGGPSTDTQYF

j_call: TRBJ2-7
d_call: TRBD2
clone_size: -
v_call: TRBV6-5
cdr3_nt: TGTGCCAGCAGTCGTCGCTCTAGCGGGAGCCGGGAGCAGTACTTC
cdr3_aa: CASSRRSSGSREQYF

j_call: TRBJ2-3
d_call: TRBD2
clone_size: -
v_call: TRBV4-1
cdr3_nt: TGCGCCAGCAGCCATCAGAACCCCCTAGCGGGTAGCACAGATACGCAGTATTTT
cdr3_aa: CASSHQNPLAGSTDTQYF

j_call: TRBJ2-3
d_call: TRBD2
clone_size: -
v_call: TRBV7-7
cdr3_nt: TGTGCTAGCAGCTTAGGACTAGCGGGGGGTAGCACAGATACGCAGTATTTT
cdr3_aa: CASSLGLAGGSTDTQYF

j_call: TRBJ2-3
d_call: TRBD2
clone_size: -
v_call: TRBV5-1
cdr3_nt: TGCGCCAGCAGCTTTAGCGGGGCAGATACGCAGTATTTT
cdr3_aa: CASSFSGADTQYF

j_call: TRBJ2-3
d_call: TRBD1
clone_size: -
v_call: TRBV10-3
cdr3_nt: TGTGCCATCAGTGGGGACAGGGTTCCAGATACGCAGTATTTT
cdr3_aa: CAISGDRVPDTQYF

j_call: TRBJ2-7
d_call: TRBD2
clone_size: -
v_call: TRBV6-6
cdr3_nt: TGTGCCACCGACGAAGGACTAGCAAACGGGCAGTACGAGCAGTACTTC
cdr3_aa: CATDEGLANGQYEQYF

j_call: TRBJ1-6
d_call: -
clone_size: -
v_call: TRBV6-1
cdr3_nt: TGTGCCAGCAACGGGGTAGGTAATTCACCCCTCCACTTT
cdr3_aa: CASNGVGNSPLHF

j_call: TRBJ2-2
d_call: TRBD2
clone_size: -
v_call: TRBV4-3
cdr3_nt: TGCGCCAGCAGCCAAGAGGCGGCGGGAGGGAACACCGGGGAGCTGTTTTTT
cdr3_aa: CASSQEAAGGNTGELFF

j_call: TRBJ2-1
d_call: TRBD2
clone_size: -
v_call: TRBV9
cdr3_nt: TGTGCCAGCAGCCGGGGGGGAAGCCAATCCAATGAGCAGTTCTTC
cdr3_aa: CASSRGGSQSNEQFF

j_call: TRBJ2-5
d_call: -
clone_size: -
v_call: TRBV7-2
cdr3_nt: TGTGCCAGCAGCCAAGGAGGGAAAGAGACCCAGTACTTC
cdr3_aa: CASSQGGKETQYF

j_call: TRBJ1-1
d_call: TRBD1
clone_size: -
v_call: TRBV7-9
cdr3_nt: TGTGCCAGCAGCTTAGGGATAGGGACAGACGTGAACACTGAAGCTTTCTTT
cdr3_aa: CASSLGIGTDVNTEAFF

j_call: TRBJ2-2
d_call: -
clone_size: -
v_call: TRBV5-1
cdr3_nt: TGCGCCAGCAGCTTGACCGGGACTTCGAACACCGGGGAGCTGTTTTTT
cdr3_aa: CASSLTGTSNTGELFF

j_call: TRBJ2-1
d_call: -
clone_size: once
v_call: TRBV5-1
cdr3_nt: TGCGCCAGCAGCTTGGAATATGAGCAGTTCTTC
cdr3_aa: CASSLEYEQFF

j_call: TRBJ1-3
d_call: TRBD1
clone_size: -
v_call: TRBV7-2
cdr3_nt: TGTGCCAGCAGCTTAGGCCCGGGACAGGGGCTCATCTCTGGAAACACCATATATTTT
cdr3_aa: CASSLGPGQGLISGNTIYF